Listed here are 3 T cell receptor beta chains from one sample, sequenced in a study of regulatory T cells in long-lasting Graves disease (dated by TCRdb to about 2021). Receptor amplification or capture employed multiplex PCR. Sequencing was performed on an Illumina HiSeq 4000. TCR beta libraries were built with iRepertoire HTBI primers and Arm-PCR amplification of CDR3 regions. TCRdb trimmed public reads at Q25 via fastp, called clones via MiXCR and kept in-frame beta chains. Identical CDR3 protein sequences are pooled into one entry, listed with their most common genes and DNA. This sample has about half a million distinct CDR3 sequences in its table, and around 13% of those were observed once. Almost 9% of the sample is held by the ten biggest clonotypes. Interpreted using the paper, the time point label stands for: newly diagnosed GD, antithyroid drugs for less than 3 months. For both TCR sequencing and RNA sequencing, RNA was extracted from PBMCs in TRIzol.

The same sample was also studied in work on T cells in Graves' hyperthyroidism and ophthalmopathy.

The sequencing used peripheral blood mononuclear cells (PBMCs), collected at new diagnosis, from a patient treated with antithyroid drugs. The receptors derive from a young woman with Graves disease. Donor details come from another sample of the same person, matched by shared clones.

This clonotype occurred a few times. CDR3 DNA: TGTGCCAGCAGCTTAGGGACCGGGACTAGCGGGTACAATGAGCAGTTCTTC. It codes for CASSLGTGTSGYNEQFF. V usage is TRBV7-9 and J usage is TRBJ2-1; the match to TRBD2 covers 12 bases. This CDR3 region has 17 residues. Germline V gives CDR1 SEHNR, CDR2 FQNEAQ (reference sequence). Unmatched junction bases numbered 5, after V lost 1 base and J lost 4 bases.

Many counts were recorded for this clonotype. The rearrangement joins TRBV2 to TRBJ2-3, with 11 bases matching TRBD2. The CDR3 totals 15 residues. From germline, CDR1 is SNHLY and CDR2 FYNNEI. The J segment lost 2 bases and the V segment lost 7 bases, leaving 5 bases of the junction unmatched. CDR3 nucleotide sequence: TGTGCCAGCAATCCTAGCGGGAGGCCCACAGATACGCAGTATTTT. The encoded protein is CASNPSGRPTDTQYF. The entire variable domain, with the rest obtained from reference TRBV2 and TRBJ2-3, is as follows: EPEVTQTPSHQVTQMGQEVILRCVPISNHLYFYWYRQILGQKVEFLVSFYNNEISEKSEIFDDQFSVERPDGSNFTLKIRSTKLEDSAMYFCASNPSGRPTDTQYFGPGTRLTVL.

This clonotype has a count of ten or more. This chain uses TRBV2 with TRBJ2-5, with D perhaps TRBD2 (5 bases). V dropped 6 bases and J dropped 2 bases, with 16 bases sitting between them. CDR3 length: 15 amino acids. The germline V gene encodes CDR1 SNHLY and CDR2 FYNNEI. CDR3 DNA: TGTGCCAGCAGGGTTAGAGAGGGCAGACAAGAGACCCAGTACTTC. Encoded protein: CASRVREGRQETQYF.